This T cell receptor (beta chain) was identified during a study of cytomegalovirus exposure and HLA in healthy donors. Study-level results: Researchers reported in a later analysis that a missense DCLRE1C variant was tied to TCR beta V- and J-gene trimming. Sequencing likely produced, as an artifact, a cluster of highly shared sequence variants. An ancestry cluster, one associated with Asian ancestry, reportedly showed fewer N-insertions than the roughly 670-donor mean in a later analysis. With DRB1 most and HLA-C fewest, TCR association rates differed between HLA loci in a later analysis.

Germline lookup yields CDR1 SEHNR and CDR2 FQNEAQ (reference sequence). The ends were cut back, 1 base at V and 1 base at J, with 13 bases in the middle. The CDR3 has 16 amino acids. This clone has more than one count but fewer than ten. No antigen is known for it. Amplification used 60 Vbeta primers and 13 Jbeta primers. Assay used: immunoSEQ multiplex PCR; TCRdb lists only in-frame clones, some missing. The sample has 100,000 or so clones, around 15% seen once. V usage is TRBV7-9 and J usage is TRBJ2-5; D perhaps matches TRBD2 (6 bases). The TCR sequence derives from a female donor in good health and CMV-seronegative. Sequenced sample: PBMCs. The CDR3 DNA follows: TGTGCCAGCAGCTTAGAGCGTGGGGGGACCCAAGAGACCCAGTACTTC. This encodes CASSLERGGTQETQYF.